These 18 T cell receptor beta chains share one sample of origin, sequenced in a study of control samples from healthy donors and cancer patients. The protocol was immunoSEQ multiplex PCR, while the TCRdb copy is restricted to in-frame clones and leaves out a portion. The table lists 130,000 or so clones, around 94% of them singletons, with around 13% in the top ten. The specimen sequenced was blood. These receptor sequences come from a man aged 40-50 years in good health.

The V gene is TRBV9, the J gene TRBJ1-2; no reliable D call. Looked up from germline, CDR1 is SGDLS and CDR2 is YYNGEE. Trimming stripped 4 bases from V and 7 bases from J, with 17 bases between. The CDR3 runs to 14 residues. The CDR3 DNA sequence: TGTGCCAGCAGCCCCGCCCCCCGGTCCGGTGGCTACACCTTC. This sequence encodes CASSPAPRSGGYTF.

The V and J genes are TRBV4-1 and TRBJ1-2; 12 nucleotides align to TRBD1. Trimming took 4 bases from V and 7 from J; bases not matched to a gene: 16. There are 18 residues in the CDR3. Germline assignment: CDR1 MGHRA and CDR2 YSYEKL. DNA for the CDR3: TGCGCCAGCAGCCCCACCTTCCGGGACAGGGGGCGAATGGGTGGCTACACCTTC. Protein: CASSPTFRDRGRMGGYTF.

The V and J genes are TRBV6-5 and TRBJ2-5; D is uncertain. The CDR3 spans 15 residues. Looked up from germline, CDR1 is MNHEY and CDR2 is SVGAGI. V was cut by 2 bases and J by 2 bases, with 12 bases left in between. The CDR3 loop reads CASSYHGGIQETQYF. CDR3 nucleotides: TGTGCCAGCAGTTACCATGGTGGCATTCAAGAGACCCAGTACTTC.

The rearrangement joins TRBV10-1 to TRBJ1-2; perhaps TRBD1 as D (5 bases). Germline lookup yields CDR1 WNHNN and CDR2 SYGVQD (reference sequence). The CDR3 sequence is 15 residues long. Deletions cut 3 bases from V and 4 bases from J, with 15 bases between. CDR3 DNA sequence: TGCGCCAGCAGTGACAGAATAGGGGACCCCTATGGCTACACCTTC. This gives the protein CASSDRIGDPYGYTF.

This chain connects TRBV5-6 to TRBJ1-2; 9 nucleotides align to TRBD1. The CDR3 is 14 residues long. V was pared by 2 bases and J by 5 bases, with 4 bases of the junction left unmatched. The germline gives CDR1 SGHDT, CDR2 YYEEEE. For the CDR3, the DNA is TGTGCCAGCAGCTTCGGACAGGGGCGATATGGCTACACCTTC. Protein sequence: CASSFGQGRYGYTF.

The gene calls are TRBV28 and TRBJ1-2; D gene uncertain. Looked up from germline, CDR1 is MDHEN and CDR2 is SYDVKM. V was clipped by 5 bases and J by 8 bases, with 12 bases between them. The CDR3 contains 12 residues. DNA for the CDR3: TGTGCCAGCAGTACCGGGGAGCGAGGCTACACCTTC. As protein: CASSTGERGYTF.

This chain uses TRBV6-6 with TRBJ1-6; D gene ambiguous. The CDR3 extends over 13 amino acids. Germline lookup yields CDR1 MNHNY and CDR2 SVGAGI (reference sequence). The V end lost 7 bases, the J end lost 7 bases, and 11 bases lay between the germline ends. The CDR3 DNA reads TGTGCCAGCATAGGGAATCACAATTCACCCCTCCACTTT. It is translated as CASIGNHNSPLHF.

The chain uses TRBV15 and TRBJ1-5; TRBD1 matches at 7 bases. From germline, CDR1 is LNHNV and CDR2 YYDKDF (reference sequence). This CDR3 contains 17 residues. Trimming at V came to 1 base and at J to 4 bases, leaving 10 bases not matched to a gene. The CDR3 region is CATSRGLLPGGNQPQHF. DNA of the CDR3: TGTGCCACCAGCAGAGGTCTTTTGCCAGGGGGAAATCAGCCCCAGCATTTT.

The gene calls are TRBV19 and TRBJ1-1, with 10 bases lining up with TRBD1. The CDR3 is 14 residues long. V gave up 4 bases and J gave up 5 bases; unmatched junction bases: 4. Per germline, CDR1 LNHDA and CDR2 SQIVND (reference sequence). The CDR3 loop is CASSRQGAYTEAFF. The CDR3, as DNA: TGTGCCAGTAGTAGACAGGGGGCGTATACTGAAGCTTTCTTT. The full variable domain, with the rest looked up from reference TRBV19 and TRBJ1-1, is DGGITQSPKYLFRKEGQNVTLSCEQNLNHDAMYWYRQDPGQGLRLIYYSQIVNDFQKGDIAEGYSVSREKKESFPLTVTSAQKNPTAFYLCASSRQGAYTEAFFGQGTRLTVV.

This clone was detected a few times. V gene TRBV5-1 combines with J gene TRBJ2-7; D might be TRBD2 (6 bases). Germline loops: CDR1 SGHRS, CDR2 YFSETQ. V was cut by 7 bases and J by 0 bases, with 14 bases left in between. CDR3 size: 14 residues. CDR3 DNA sequence: TGCGCCAGCTACCGGGACGGGAGCTCCTACGAGCAGTACTTC. Protein: CASYRDGSSYEQYF.

The chain combines TRBV4-3 with TRBJ2-2; 11 bases line up with TRBD2. The trim removed 0 bases at V and 5 bases at J, leaving 8 bases unmatched. The CDR3 sequence is 18 residues long. Germline V gives CDR1 LGHNA, CDR2 YSLEER. CDR3 region: CASSQELAGGQGTGELFF. The CDR3 nucleotides read TGCGCCAGCAGCCAAGAGCTAGCGGGGGGCCAGGGTACCGGGGAGCTGTTTTTT.

The chain employs TRBV20-1 and TRBJ1-2, with 10 positions matching TRBD1. After removal of 3 bases from V and 7 bases from J, the junction contained 8 bases not matched to a gene. The CDR3 is made up of 14 amino acids. Looked up from germline, CDR1 is DFQATT and CDR2 is SNEGSKA (reference sequence). The CDR3 reads CSASPGQGSFGYTF. Written as DNA, the CDR3 is TGCAGTGCTAGTCCGGGACAGGGGTCTTTTGGCTACACCTTC.

V gene TRBV9 combines with J gene TRBJ1-2; tentatively, D is TRBD1 (6 bases). This CDR3 has 16 residues. Germline CDR1 is SGDLS and CDR2 is YYNGEE. V shed 4 bases and J shed 3 bases, with 19 bases lying between them. The CDR3 region has the DNA TGTGCCAGCAGCCCCGTTCCAGGGGAGGGTGACTATGGCTACACCTTC. Its protein is CASSPVPGEGDYGYTF.

The V call is TRBV25-1, the J call TRBJ2-5; 10 bases fit TRBD2. V lost 6 bases and J lost 4; bases outside the gene matches: 8. Germline assignment: CDR1 MGHDK and CDR2 SYGVNS. CDR3 length: 15 amino acids. The chain's CDR3 is CASSIAGGVRETQYF. CDR3 DNA: TGTGCCAGCAGCATAGCGGGGGGAGTCAGAGAGACCCAGTACTTC.

V is TRBV11-2 and J is TRBJ1-3; D may be TRBD1 (6 bases). The V and J ends lost 4 bases and 0 bases respectively, with 16 bases between them. The V gene's germline CDR1 is SGHAT and CDR2 FQNNGV. The CDR3 runs to 17 residues. Here the CDR3 reads CASSSYRATASGNTIYF. The DNA for the CDR3 is TGTGCCAGCAGCTCTTACAGGGCCACTGCCTCTGGAAACACCATATATTTT.

Written as DNA, the CDR3 is TGTGCCAGCAGAATAAGGCAGAATTCACCCCTCCACTTT. It encodes CASRIRQNSPLHF. The chain carries TRBV27 and TRBJ1-6; no definite D call. The V gene lost 6 bases and the J gene lost 7 bases, with 10 bases spanning the gap. Per the germline V gene, CDR1 is MNHEY and CDR2 is SMNVEV (reference sequence). The CDR3 has 13 residues.

This chain links TRBV5-4 with TRBJ2-7, with D perhaps TRBD2 (7 bases). Germline loops: CDR1 SGHNT, CDR2 YYREEE (reference sequence). V lost 0 bases and J 5 bases, leaving 15 bases between the germline ends. The CDR3 loop spans 15 amino acids. CDR3 residues: CASSLGGGRSDEQYF. The CDR3 DNA reads as TGTGCCAGCAGCTTGGGCGGGGGCAGATCGGACGAGCAGTACTTC.

V gene TRBV24-1 combines with J gene TRBJ2-2; D gene unclear. The CDR3 covers 14 residues. Germline V gives CDR1 KGHDR, CDR2 SFDVKD. V lost 9 bases and J 0 bases, leaving 10 bases between the germline ends. CDR3: CATGGRANTGELFF. The CDR3 nucleotides read TGTGCCACCGGCGGACGCGCGAACACCGGGGAGCTGTTTTTT.